This T cell receptor (beta chain) was observed in a study of post-analysis software for immune sequencing data (dated by TCRdb to the mid-2010s). Describing the broader study: Relapsing-remitting, secondary progressive and progressive-relapsing multiple sclerosis were recorded as disease courses, and subtype annotation was lacking for some patients. The multiple sclerosis patient repertoires were compared with 11 previously published healthy control repertoires from donors aged 6 to 25 years. A subset of samples was prepared in parallel using single-end sample barcoding, then pooled and co-amplified after Illumina adapter ligation. Study-level results and caveats: Direct clustering with F measure revealed strong co-clustering of samples prepared in the same batch, which led to a batch-effect correction. Four to six TRBV segments, including TRBV5-6, TRBV5-1 and TRBV20-1, were significantly more frequent in patients than controls. The control group was slightly older than the multiple sclerosis patient group. Compared with controls, multiple sclerosis patients had significantly lower normalized Chao1 diversity, a finding suggesting substantial peripheral T-cell clonal expansion.

This clonotype appeared a few times. The antigen this receptor binds is unknown. Qualities for individual bases were not recorded, and no much larger clone is one base off. The library relied on PCR. Sequencing instrument: Illumina HiSeq 2500. Unique molecular identifiers were incorporated into TCR beta cDNA libraries to reduce PCR and sequencing biases. Roughly 500,000 cDNA molecules were obtained for every 1 to 10 million input T cells, so each molecule roughly corresponded to one T cell. Patient libraries were prepared and sequenced with the same protocol used for the earlier healthy control dataset. Samples belonging to the same batch were prepared together, multiplexed and sequenced on a shared HiSeq lane. The study's processing was this. MIGEC handled the raw barcoded reads, throwing out single-read molecular identifier groups before consensus assembly and CDR3 extraction. VDJtools was used for post-analysis of the clonotype tables, with diversity normalized by down-sampling every dataset to the smallest sample size. To correct batch-related cross-sample contamination, repertoire overlap clustering matched CDR3 amino acid sequences but not nucleotide sequences. The raw public data were reprocessed by TCRdb itself: fastp quality trimming at Q25, MiXCR clonotype calling, in-frame beta chains only. Each entry is one CDR3 protein sequence, shown with its most common DNA and genes. None of the V and J calls come from the authors' own analysis; TCRdb made them. The sample profile shows around 400,000 distinct CDR3 sequences; less than 40% of them were found once. Jointly, the top ten make up 13% of the sample.

To demonstrate the VDJtools post-analysis software, the study profiled TCR beta repertoires from the peripheral blood of around 13 young patients with multiple sclerosis. The patients with multiple sclerosis were children and adolescents between roughly 6 and 17 years of age. V is shortened by 6 bases, J by 4 bases, and the region joining them spans 13 bases. From a lookup of the germline V gene (reference sequence), CDR1 and CDR2 are SEHNR and FQNEAQ. The CDR3 starts with the cysteine, ends with the phenylalanine, and has 14 residues. Here the CDR3 DNA is all that survives: 42 bases in frame from base 1.

The origin of this receptor is a girl aged 10-17 years with multiple sclerosis. Recombination connected TRBV7-9 to TRBJ2-1, with TRBD1 tentatively as D gene (6 bases match). Sequenced: blood. Here is the DNA: TGTGCCAGCAGAGTGGGGCAGGGGTACAATGAGCAGTTCTTC. Translated, it gives CASRVGQGYNEQFF. The reference TRBV7-9 and TRBJ2-1 proteins fill in what lies around the CDR3, so the full variable domain reads DTGVSQNPRHKITKRGQNVTFRCDPISEHNRLYWYRQTLGQGPEFLTYFQNEAQLEKSRLLSDRFSAERPKGSFSTLEIQRTEQGDSAMYLCASRVGQGYNEQFFGPGTRLTVL.